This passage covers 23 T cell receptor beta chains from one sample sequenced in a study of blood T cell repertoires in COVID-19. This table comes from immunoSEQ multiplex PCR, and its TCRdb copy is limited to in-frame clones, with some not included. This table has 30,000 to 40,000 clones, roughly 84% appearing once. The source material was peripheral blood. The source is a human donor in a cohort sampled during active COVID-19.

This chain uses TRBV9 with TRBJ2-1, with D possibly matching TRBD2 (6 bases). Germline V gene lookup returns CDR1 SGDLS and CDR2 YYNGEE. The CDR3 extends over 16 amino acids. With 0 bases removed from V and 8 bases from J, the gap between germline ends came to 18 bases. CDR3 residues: CASSVEGPWRVDEQFF. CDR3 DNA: TGTGCCAGCAGCGTAGAGGGCCCATGGAGGGTCGATGAGCAGTTCTTC.

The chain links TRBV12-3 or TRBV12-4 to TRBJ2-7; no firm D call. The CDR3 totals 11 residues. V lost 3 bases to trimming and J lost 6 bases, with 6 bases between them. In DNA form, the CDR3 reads TGTGCCAGCAGTTTGGCTCTCGAGCAGTACTTC. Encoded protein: CASSLALEQYF.

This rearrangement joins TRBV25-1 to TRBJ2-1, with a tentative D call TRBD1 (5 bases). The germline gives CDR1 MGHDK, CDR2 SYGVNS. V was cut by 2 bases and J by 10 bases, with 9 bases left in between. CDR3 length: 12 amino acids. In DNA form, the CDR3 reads TGTGCCAGCAGTGAAGGGGCACACGAGCAGTTCTTC. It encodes CASSEGAHEQFF.

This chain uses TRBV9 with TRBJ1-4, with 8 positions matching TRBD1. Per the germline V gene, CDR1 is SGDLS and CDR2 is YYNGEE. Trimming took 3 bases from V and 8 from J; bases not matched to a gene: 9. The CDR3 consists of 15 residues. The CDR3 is CASSGGQGLREKLFF. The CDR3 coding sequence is TGTGCCAGCAGCGGAGGACAGGGCCTACGAGAAAAACTGTTTTTT.

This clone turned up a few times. The CDR3 DNA reads as TGTGCCAGCGGACCTAGGACAGGCACCTACGAGCAGTACTTC. This translates into CASGPRTGTYEQYF. The rearrangement joins TRBV27 to TRBJ2-7, with 7 positions matching TRBD1. Germline V lookup: CDR1 MNHEY, CDR2 SMNVEV (reference sequence). Trimming at V came to 8 bases and at J to 2 bases, leaving 9 bases not matched to a gene. This CDR3 has 14 residues.

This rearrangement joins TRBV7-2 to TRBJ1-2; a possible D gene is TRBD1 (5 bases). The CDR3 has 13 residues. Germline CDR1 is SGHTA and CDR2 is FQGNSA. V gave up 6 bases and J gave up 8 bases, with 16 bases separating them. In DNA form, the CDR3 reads TGTGCCAGCAGTCTGGAGGCGGGGGGAGGCTACACCTTC. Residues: CASSLEAGGGYTF.

Written as DNA, the CDR3 is TGCGCCAGCAGCTTGGCAATGAACACCGGGGAGCTGTTTTTT. This gives the protein CASSLAMNTGELFF. The J gene is TRBJ2-2, the V gene TRBV5-1; D remains ambiguous. Germline CDR1 SGHRS, CDR2 YFSETQ. This CDR3 has 14 amino acids. The V gene lost 0 bases and the J gene lost 1 base, with 4 bases spanning the gap.

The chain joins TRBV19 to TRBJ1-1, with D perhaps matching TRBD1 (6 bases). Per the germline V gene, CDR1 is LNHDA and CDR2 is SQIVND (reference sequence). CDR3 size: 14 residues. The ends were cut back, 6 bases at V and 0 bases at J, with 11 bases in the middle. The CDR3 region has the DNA TGTGCCAGTAGACAACAGGGTCTGAACACTGAAGCTTTCTTT. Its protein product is CASRQQGLNTEAFF.

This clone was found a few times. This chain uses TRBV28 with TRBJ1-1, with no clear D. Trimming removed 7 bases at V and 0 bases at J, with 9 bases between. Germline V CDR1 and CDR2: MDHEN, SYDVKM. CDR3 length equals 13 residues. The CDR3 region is CASTLEMNTEAFF. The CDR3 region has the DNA TGTGCCAGCACCCTAGAGATGAACACTGAAGCTTTCTTT.

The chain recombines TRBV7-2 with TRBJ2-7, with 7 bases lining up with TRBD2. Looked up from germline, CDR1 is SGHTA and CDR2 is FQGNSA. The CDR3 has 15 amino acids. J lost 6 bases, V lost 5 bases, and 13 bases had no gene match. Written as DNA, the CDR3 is TGTGCCAGCAGCCCCGGCAGGCTAGCGGATCGCGAGCAGTACTTC. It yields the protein CASSPGRLADREQYF.

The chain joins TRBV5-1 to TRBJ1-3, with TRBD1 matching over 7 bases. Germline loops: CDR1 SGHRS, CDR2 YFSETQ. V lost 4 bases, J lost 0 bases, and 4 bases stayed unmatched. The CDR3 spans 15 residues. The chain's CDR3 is CASSLGQASGNTIYF. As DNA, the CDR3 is TGCGCCAGCAGCCTCGGACAGGCCTCTGGAAACACCATATATTTT.

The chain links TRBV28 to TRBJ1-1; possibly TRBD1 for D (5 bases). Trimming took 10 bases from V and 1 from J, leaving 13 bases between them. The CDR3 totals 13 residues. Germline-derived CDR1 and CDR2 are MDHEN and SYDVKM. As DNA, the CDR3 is TGTGCCATCAGGGCTGATGGGAACACTGAAGCTTTCTTT. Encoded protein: CAIRADGNTEAFF.

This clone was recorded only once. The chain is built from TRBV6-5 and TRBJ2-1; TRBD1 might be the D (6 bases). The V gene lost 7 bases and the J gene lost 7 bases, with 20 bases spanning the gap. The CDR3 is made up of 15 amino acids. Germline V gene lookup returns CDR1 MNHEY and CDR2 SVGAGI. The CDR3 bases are TGTGCCAGCAATAAACCGGGACCAGGGGCAAATGAGCAGTTCTTC. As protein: CASNKPGPGANEQFF.

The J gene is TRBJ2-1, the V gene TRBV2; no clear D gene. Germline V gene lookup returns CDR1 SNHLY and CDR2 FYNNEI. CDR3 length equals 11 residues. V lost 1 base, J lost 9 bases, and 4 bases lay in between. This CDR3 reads CASSEGAEQFF. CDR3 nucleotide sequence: TGTGCCAGCAGTGAAGGGGCTGAGCAGTTCTTC.

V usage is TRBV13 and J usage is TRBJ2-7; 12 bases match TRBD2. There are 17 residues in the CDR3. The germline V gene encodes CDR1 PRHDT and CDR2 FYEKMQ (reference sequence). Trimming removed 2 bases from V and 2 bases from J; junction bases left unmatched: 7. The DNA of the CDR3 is TGTGCCAGCAGCTTACAGGGACTAGCGGGCAAGACCTACGAGCAGTACTTC. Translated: CASSLQGLAGKTYEQYF.

DNA for the CDR3: TGCAGCGTTGAGGAGGACAGGCGCCACTACGAGCAGTACTTC. Its protein product is CSVEEDRRHYEQYF. This chain connects TRBV29-1 to TRBJ2-7, with 7 positions matching TRBD1. The germline gives CDR1 SQVTM, CDR2 ANQGSEA. V lost 3 bases and J lost 3; bases outside the gene matches: 8. The CDR3 is made up of 14 amino acids.

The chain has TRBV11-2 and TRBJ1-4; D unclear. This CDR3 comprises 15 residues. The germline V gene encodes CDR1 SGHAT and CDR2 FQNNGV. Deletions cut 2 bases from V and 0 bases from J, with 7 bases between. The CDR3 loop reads CASSLSRATNEKLFF. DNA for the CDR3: TGTGCCAGCAGCTTATCCCGGGCAACTAATGAAAAACTGTTTTTT.

The CDR3 DNA reads TGTGCCATCAGTGAGTACAGCGGCTCTGGAAACACCATATATTTT. This encodes CAISEYSGSGNTIYF. The chain joins TRBV10-3 to TRBJ1-3; D ambiguous. CDR1 is ENHRY, CDR2 SYGVKD, per germline. V lost 1 base and J 0 bases, leaving 7 bases between the germline ends. There are 15 residues in the CDR3.

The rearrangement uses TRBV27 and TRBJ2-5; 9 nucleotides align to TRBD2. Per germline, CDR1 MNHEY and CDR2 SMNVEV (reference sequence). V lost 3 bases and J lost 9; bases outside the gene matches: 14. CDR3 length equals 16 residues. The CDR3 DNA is TGTGCCAGCAGTTTGTGGACTAGCGAAGGGGTTTGGGCCCAGTACTTC. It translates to CASSLWTSEGVWAQYF.

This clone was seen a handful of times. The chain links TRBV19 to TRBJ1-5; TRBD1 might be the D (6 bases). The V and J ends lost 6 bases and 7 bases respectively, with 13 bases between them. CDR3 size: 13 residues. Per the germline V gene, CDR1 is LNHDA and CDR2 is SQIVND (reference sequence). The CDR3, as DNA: TGTGCCAGTAGGACAGGTGGTTGGCAGCCCCAGCATTTT. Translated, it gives CASRTGGWQPQHF. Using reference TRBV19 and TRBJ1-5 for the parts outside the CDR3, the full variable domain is DGGITQSPKYLFRKEGQNVTLSCEQNLNHDAMYWYRQDPGQGLRLIYYSQIVNDFQKGDIAEGYSVSREKKESFPLTVTSAQKNPTAFYLCASRTGGWQPQHFGDGTRLSIL.

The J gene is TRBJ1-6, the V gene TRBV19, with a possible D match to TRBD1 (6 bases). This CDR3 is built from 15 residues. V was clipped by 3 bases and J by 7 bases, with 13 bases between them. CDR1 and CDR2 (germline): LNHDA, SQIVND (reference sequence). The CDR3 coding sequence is TGTGCCAGTAGTATCTCTGGGGGCAGGAATTCACCCCTCCACTTT. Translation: CASSISGGRNSPLHF.

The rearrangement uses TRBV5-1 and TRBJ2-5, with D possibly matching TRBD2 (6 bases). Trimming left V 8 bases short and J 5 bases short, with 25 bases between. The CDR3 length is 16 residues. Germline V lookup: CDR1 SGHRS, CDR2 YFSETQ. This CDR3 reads CASQQDLRGAGETQYF. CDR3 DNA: TGCGCCAGTCAGCAGGATCTCCGTGGGGCGGGGGAGACCCAGTACTTC.

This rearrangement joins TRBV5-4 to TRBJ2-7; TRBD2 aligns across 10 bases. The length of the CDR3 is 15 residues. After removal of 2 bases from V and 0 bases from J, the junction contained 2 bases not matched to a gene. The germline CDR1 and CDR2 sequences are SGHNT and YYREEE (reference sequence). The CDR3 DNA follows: TGTGCCAGCAGCTTTCCTAGCGGGAGCTCCTACGAGCAGTACTTC. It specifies CASSFPSGSSYEQYF.